The 3 T cell receptor beta chains listed next were all sequenced from one sample in a study of T cells in Graves' hyperthyroidism and ophthalmopathy. TCR beta CDR3 region amplification was performed from RNA transcripts. The primer set for the first-round RT-PCR of the TCR CDR3 was HTBI. TCRdb used MiXCR to reprocess the multiplex PCR reads, holding one entry per CDR3 protein. The profile shows around 350,000 distinct CDR3 sequences, 13% of them singletons. Sequencing was done on a sample of blood. The origin of the receptors is a woman under 30 with Graves' hyperthyroidism.

This clonotype was counted ten times or more. The rearrangement joins TRBV6-5 to TRBJ1-3; D unresolved. Germline CDR1 and CDR2: MNHEY and SVGAGI. The CDR3 has 18 amino acids. Between the trimmed V and J ends, which lost 0 bases and 0 bases, there was a span of 15 bases. The CDR3 region has the DNA TGTGCCAGCAGTTACTCGATCCCGGCCAGGAGCTCTGGAAACACCATATATTTT. Translation: CASSYSIPARSSGNTIYF.

The V call is TRBV25-1, the J call TRBJ2-5; D may be TRBD2 (6 bases). V dropped 2 bases and J dropped 2 bases, with 15 bases sitting between them. Germline V lookup: CDR1 MGHDK, CDR2 SYGVNS. CDR3 length: 16 amino acids. Here the CDR3 reads CASSEVGGVLQETQYF. CDR3 coding DNA: TGTGCCAGCAGTGAAGTCGGGGGTGTGTTACAAGAGACCCAGTACTTC.

This chain links TRBV5-1 with TRBJ2-7, with 8 bases that match TRBD1. After removal of 4 bases from V and 2 bases from J, the junction contained 8 bases not matched to a gene. This CDR3 is 15 amino acids long. Per germline, CDR1 SGHRS and CDR2 YFSETQ. The CDR3 bases are TGCGCCAGCAGCCCAGACGACAGGGGCGCCTACGAGCAGTACTTC. Translated, it gives CASSPDDRGAYEQYF.